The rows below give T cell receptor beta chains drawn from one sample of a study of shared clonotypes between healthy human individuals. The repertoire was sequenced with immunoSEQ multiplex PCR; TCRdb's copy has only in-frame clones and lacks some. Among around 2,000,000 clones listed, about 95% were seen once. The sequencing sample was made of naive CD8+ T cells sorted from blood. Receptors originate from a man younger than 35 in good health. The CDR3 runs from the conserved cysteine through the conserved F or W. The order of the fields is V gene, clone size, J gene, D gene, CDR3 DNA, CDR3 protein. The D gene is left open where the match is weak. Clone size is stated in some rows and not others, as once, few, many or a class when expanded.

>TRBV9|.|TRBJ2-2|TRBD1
TGTGCCAGCAGCGTGGGGACAGGGATGAACACCGGGGAGCTGTTTTTT
CASSVGTGMNTGELFF
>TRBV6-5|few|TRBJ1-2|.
TGTGCCAGCAGTTACTCAGGGTCCTATGGCTACACCTTC
CASSYSGSYGYTF
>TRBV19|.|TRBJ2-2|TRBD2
TGTGCCAGTAGTATGTGGCTAGCGGAAGGGACCGGGGAGCTGTTTTTT
CASSMWLAEGTGELFF
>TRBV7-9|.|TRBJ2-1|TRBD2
TGTGCCAGCAGCTTAGATCTAGCGGGAGTCAATGAGCAGTTCTTC
CASSLDLAGVNEQFF
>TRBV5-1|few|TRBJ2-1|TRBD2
TGCGCCAGCACTAGCGGGACCAATGAGCAGTTCTTC
CASTSGTNEQFF
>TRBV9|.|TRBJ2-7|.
TGTGCCAGCAGCCAGGGCGGTGAGGCCGCCTACGAGCAGTACTTC
CASSQGGEAAYEQYF
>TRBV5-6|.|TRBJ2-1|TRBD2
TGTGCCAGCAGCATAGAAGCGGGAGGGCCCGTCAATGAGCAGTTCTTC
CASSIEAGGPVNEQFF
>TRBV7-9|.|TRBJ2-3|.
TGTGCCAGCAGCCTTGACGGGACTTTCGATACGCAGTATTTT
CASSLDGTFDTQYF
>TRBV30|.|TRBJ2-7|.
TGTGCCTGGAGTGATCCAGGTCGTTCCTACGAGCAGTACTTC
CAWSDPGRSYEQYF
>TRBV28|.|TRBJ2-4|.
TGTGCCAGCACCCACGGGGTAGACTGGGCCAACATTCAGTACTTC
CASTHGVDWANIQYF
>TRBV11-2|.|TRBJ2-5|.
TGTGCCAGCAGCCCATCGCTGGGGGGCTTGGGAGAGACCCAGTACTTC
CASSPSLGGLGETQYF
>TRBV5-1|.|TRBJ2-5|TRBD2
TGCGCCAGCAGCTTGCCCTACTTGGCGGGAGGACAGGAGACCCAGTACTTC
CASSLPYLAGGQETQYF
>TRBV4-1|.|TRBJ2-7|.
TGCGCCAGCAGCCAGACCTCTGGACAGACTTCCTACGAGCAGTACTTC
CASSQTSGQTSYEQYF
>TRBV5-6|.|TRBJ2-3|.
TGTGCCAGCAGCTTTGGCCGTAGCACAGATACGCAGTATTTT
CASSFGRSTDTQYF
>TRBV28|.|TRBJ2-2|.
TGTGCCAGCAGTTTATCGGGGAACACCGGGGAGCTGTTTTTT
CASSLSGNTGELFF
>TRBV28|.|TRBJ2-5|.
TGTGCCAGCAGGGAAATTAAACCAGGGTACCAAGAGACCCAGTACTTC
CASREIKPGYQETQYF
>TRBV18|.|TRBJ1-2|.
TGTGCCAGCTCACCACCCGGGCCTCCGGATGGCTACACCTTC
CASSPPGPPDGYTF
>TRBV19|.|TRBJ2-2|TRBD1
TGTGCCAGTAGTCCGGACAGGGAGGACACCGGGGAGCTGTTTTTT
CASSPDREDTGELFF
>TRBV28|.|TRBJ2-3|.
TGTGCCAGCACCATCGAACGGGGAGTCACAGATACGCAGTATTTT
CASTIERGVTDTQYF
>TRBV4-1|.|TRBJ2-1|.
TGCGCCAGCAGCTTACAGCCTGGATTAGGAAACAATGAGCAGTTCTTC
CASSLQPGLGNNEQFF
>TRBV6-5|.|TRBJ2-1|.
TGTGCCAGCAGTCAGGGGACTGTCTTTGAGCAGTTCTTC
CASSQGTVFEQFF
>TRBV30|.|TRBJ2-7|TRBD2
TGTGCCTGGAGTTTGGGACTAGCGCTCTACGAGCAGTACTTC
CAWSLGLALYEQYF
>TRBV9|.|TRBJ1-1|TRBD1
TGTGCCAGCAGCACCGGACAGGGAATACCTGCATTTTTT
CASSTGQGIPAFF
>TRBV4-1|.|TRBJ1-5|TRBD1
TGCGCCAGCAGCCAGGGGACAGGGGATCAGCCCCAGCATTTT
CASSQGTGDQPQHF
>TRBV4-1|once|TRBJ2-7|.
TGCGCCAGCAGCCAAGATGACAGAGCGGGTGAGCAGTACTTC
CASSQDDRAGEQYF
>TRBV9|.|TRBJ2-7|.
TGTGCCAGCAGCGTAGTCCCCTCCAGCTACGAGCAGTACTTC
CASSVVPSSYEQYF
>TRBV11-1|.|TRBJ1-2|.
TGTGCCAGCAGCATATCAGACATATTCTATGGCTACACCTTC
CASSISDIFYGYTF
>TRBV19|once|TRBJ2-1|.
TGTGCCAGTATGGGGGGCCTTAAGCAGTTCTTC
CASMGGLKQFF
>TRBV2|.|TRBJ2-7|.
TGTGCCAGCAGTGAAATCTCCGGACAGTTCTACGAGCAGTACTTC
CASSEISGQFYEQYF
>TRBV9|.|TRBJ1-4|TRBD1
TGTGCCAGCAGCGCGGACAGGGAAGGGGATGAAAAACTGTTTTTT
CASSADREGDEKLFF
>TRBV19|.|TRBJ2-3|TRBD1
TGTGCCAGTAGTATGGGACAGGGTCGAGATACGCAGTATTTT
CASSMGQGRDTQYF
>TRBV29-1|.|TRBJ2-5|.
TGCAGCGTTGACCCGCAGACCCAGTACTTC
CSVDPQTQYF
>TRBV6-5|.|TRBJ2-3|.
TGTGCCAGCAGTTACGGGGGTTTCGGGGATACGCAGTATTTT
CASSYGGFGDTQYF
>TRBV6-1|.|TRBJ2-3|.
TGTGCCAGCAGTGAAGTAGGCGGGAGCACAGATACGCAGTATTTT
CASSEVGGSTDTQYF
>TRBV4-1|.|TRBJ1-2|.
TGCGCCAGCCACATAGACAGCCTCTCTAACTATGGCTACACCTTC
CASHIDSLSNYGYTF
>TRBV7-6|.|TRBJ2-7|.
TGTGCCAGCTCCCTTACAGGAACCTACGAGCAGTACTTC
CASSLTGTYEQYF
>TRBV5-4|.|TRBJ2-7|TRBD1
TGTGCCAGCAGCTTACGACAGGGAACCTTCTACGAGCAGTACTTC
CASSLRQGTFYEQYF
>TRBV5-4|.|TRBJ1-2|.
TGTGCCAGCAGCTTGGCCCGGGGGCCGGGCTACACCTTC
CASSLARGPGYTF
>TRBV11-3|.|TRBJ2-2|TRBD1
TGTGCCAGCAGCCTGACAGGGTCGAGAACCGGGGAGCTGTTTTTT
CASSLTGSRTGELFF
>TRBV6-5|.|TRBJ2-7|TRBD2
TGTGCCAGCAGTTACGCTAGCGGGTCCACCTACGAGCAGTACTTC
CASSYASGSTYEQYF
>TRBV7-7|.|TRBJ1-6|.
TGTGCTAGCAGCTTAGCGCTGGATTCACCCCTCCACTTT
CASSLALDSPLHF
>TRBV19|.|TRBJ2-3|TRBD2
TGTGCCAGTAGTATAGTTGGCGGGAGCTCCACAGATACGCAGTATTTT
CASSIVGGSSTDTQYF
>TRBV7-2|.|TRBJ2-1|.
TGTGCCAGCAGCTTAGGTTTGGCGGGGCATGAGCAGTTCTTC
CASSLGLAGHEQFF